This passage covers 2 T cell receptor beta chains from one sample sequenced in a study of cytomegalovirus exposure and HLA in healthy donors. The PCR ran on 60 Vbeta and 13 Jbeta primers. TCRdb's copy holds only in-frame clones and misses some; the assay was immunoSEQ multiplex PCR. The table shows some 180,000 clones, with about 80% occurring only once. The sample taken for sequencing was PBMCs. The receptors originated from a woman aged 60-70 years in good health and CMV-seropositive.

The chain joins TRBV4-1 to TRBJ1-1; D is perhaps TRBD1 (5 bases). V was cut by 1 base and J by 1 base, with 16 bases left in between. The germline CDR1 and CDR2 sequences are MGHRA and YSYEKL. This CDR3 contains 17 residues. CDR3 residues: CASSQVWDRRGNTEAFF. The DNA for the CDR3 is TGCGCCAGCAGCCAAGTTTGGGATCGGAGGGGGAACACTGAAGCTTTCTTT.

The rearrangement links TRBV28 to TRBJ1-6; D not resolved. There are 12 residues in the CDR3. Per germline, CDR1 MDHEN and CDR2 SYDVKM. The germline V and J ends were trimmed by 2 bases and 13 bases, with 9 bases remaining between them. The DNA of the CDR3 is TGTGCCAGCAGTTTAGGAGGCACTCCCCTCCACTTT. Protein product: CASSLGGTPLHF.